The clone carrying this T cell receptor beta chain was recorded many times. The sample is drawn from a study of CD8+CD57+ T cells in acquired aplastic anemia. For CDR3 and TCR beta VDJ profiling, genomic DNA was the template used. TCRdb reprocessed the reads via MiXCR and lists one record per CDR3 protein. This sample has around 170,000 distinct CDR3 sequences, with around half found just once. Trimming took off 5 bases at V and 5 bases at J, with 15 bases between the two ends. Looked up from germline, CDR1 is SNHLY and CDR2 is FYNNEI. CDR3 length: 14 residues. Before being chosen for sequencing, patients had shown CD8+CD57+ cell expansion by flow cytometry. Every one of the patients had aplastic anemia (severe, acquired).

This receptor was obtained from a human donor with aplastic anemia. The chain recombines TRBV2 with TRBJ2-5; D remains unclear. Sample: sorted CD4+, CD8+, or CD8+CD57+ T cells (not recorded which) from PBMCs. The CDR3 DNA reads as TGTGCCAGCAGTAAACCTCCTAATATGGAGACCCAGTACTTC. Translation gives CASSKPPNMETQYF. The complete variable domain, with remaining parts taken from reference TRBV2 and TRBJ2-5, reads EPEVTQTPSHQVTQMGQEVILRCVPISNHLYFYWYRQILGQKVEFLVSFYNNEISEKSEIFDDQFSVERPDGSNFTLKIRSTKLEDSAMYFCASSKPPNMETQYFGPGTRLLVL.